This is a list of T cell receptor beta chains from one sample in a study of blood T cells in healthy people across ages. TCRdb re-analysed the 5' RACE reads in MiXCR, keeping a single row per CDR3 protein. This sample has about 1 million distinct CDR3 sequences, with 35% to 50% found just once. Source material: blood. These TCRs come from a woman in her fifties or sixties in good health. CDR3s include the opening cysteine and the closing phenylalanine or tryptophan. The order of the fields is V gene, J gene, clone size, D gene, CDR3 DNA, CDR3 protein. A D gene is named only where the DNA matches it firmly. The size field is filled for only some rows; it gives once, few, many or a size class.

V gene: TRBV29-1
J gene: TRBJ2-1
clone size: -
D gene: -
CDR3 DNA: TGCAGAGCCGGGACAAACTACAATGAGCAGTTCTTC
CDR3 protein: CRAGTNYNEQFF

V gene: TRBV4-2
J gene: TRBJ2-3
clone size: few
D gene: TRBD2
CDR3 DNA: TGTGCCAGCAGCCCTTACCCTACTAGCGGACGCACAGATACGCAGTATTTT
CDR3 protein: CASSPYPTSGRTDTQYF

V gene: TRBV11-2
J gene: TRBJ2-7
clone size: -
D gene: -
CDR3 DNA: TGTGCCAGCAGCTTAGGGGAGTGGGTCTACGAGCAGTACTTC
CDR3 protein: CASSLGEWVYEQYF

V gene: TRBV28
J gene: TRBJ2-7
clone size: -
D gene: TRBD1
CDR3 DNA: TGTGCCAGCAGTTTAGGGGGACAGGTTTACTCCTACGAGCAGTACTTC
CDR3 protein: CASSLGGQVYSYEQYF

V gene: TRBV29-1
J gene: TRBJ1-2
clone size: -
D gene: TRBD1
CDR3 DNA: TGCAGCGTGGGACAGAGGACTAACTATGGCTACACCTTC
CDR3 protein: CSVGQRTNYGYTF

V gene: TRBV20-1
J gene: TRBJ2-3
clone size: -
D gene: -
CDR3 DNA: TGCAGTGCTGATAACATAGGGCCTAGCACAGATACGCAGTATTTT
CDR3 protein: CSADNIGPSTDTQYF

V gene: TRBV20-1
J gene: TRBJ2-1
clone size: -
D gene: TRBD1
CDR3 DNA: TGCAGTACTAGATCCGGACAGGGGGGGAACAATGAGCAGTTCTTC
CDR3 protein: CSTRSGQGGNNEQFF

V gene: TRBV11-2
J gene: TRBJ1-2
clone size: -
D gene: TRBD1
CDR3 DNA: TGTGCCAGCAGCTTAGGCCTCGCCAGGGGGCTCGGTGGCTACACCTTC
CDR3 protein: CASSLGLARGLGGYTF

V gene: TRBV12-3/TRBV12-4
J gene: TRBJ2-1
clone size: few
D gene: -
CDR3 DNA: TGTGCCAGCAGTTTGTTTTTGGGGTTTACGCTGTTCTTC
CDR3 protein: CASSLFLGFTLFF

V gene: TRBV12-3/TRBV12-4
J gene: TRBJ2-5
clone size: -
D gene: -
CDR3 DNA: TGTGCCAGCACCCTAGGACGCCGCCGGGGGACCCAGTACTTC
CDR3 protein: CASTLGRRRGTQYF

V gene: TRBV11-2
J gene: TRBJ2-7
clone size: -
D gene: -
CDR3 DNA: TGTGCCAGCAGCTTAGAGGGCTCAATAACAACCTACGAGCAGTACTTC
CDR3 protein: CASSLEGSITTYEQYF

V gene: TRBV20-1
J gene: TRBJ2-1
clone size: few
D gene: TRBD2
CDR3 DNA: TGCAGTGCTAGAGCCATAGGGTTGACTAGCGAAAGCTACAATGAGCAGTTCTTC
CDR3 protein: CSARAIGLTSESYNEQFF

V gene: TRBV12-3/TRBV12-4
J gene: TRBJ2-7
clone size: -
D gene: -
CDR3 DNA: TGTGCCAGCAGTGTGGGGCAGCTATACAAGCAGTACTTC
CDR3 protein: CASSVGQLYKQYF

V gene: TRBV6-6
J gene: TRBJ1-5
clone size: -
D gene: -
CDR3 DNA: TGTGCCAGCAGTGGGTCAGGGGCTAATCAGCCCCAGCATTTT
CDR3 protein: CASSGSGANQPQHF

V gene: TRBV5-1
J gene: TRBJ2-3
clone size: -
D gene: -
CDR3 DNA: TGCGCCAGCAGCTTGGCCGTTCAGGGAGGCGATACGCAGTATTTT
CDR3 protein: CASSLAVQGGDTQYF

V gene: TRBV5-1
J gene: TRBJ2-7
clone size: few
D gene: TRBD1
CDR3 DNA: TGCGCCAGCAGCTTGAACAGGGGGTCTGGCGAGCAGTACTTC
CDR3 protein: CASSLNRGSGEQYF

V gene: TRBV10-3
J gene: TRBJ1-1
clone size: -
D gene: -
CDR3 DNA: TGTGCCATCAGTGGGCAACAGCTGACTGAAGCTTTCTTT
CDR3 protein: CAISGQQLTEAFF

V gene: TRBV20-1
J gene: TRBJ1-5
clone size: -
D gene: -
CDR3 DNA: TGCAGTGCTAGGCAGGGAGGGGAATCTGAGCCCCAGCATTTT
CDR3 protein: CSARQGGESEPQHF

V gene: TRBV2
J gene: TRBJ1-5
clone size: -
D gene: TRBD1
CDR3 DNA: TGTGCCAGCAGGCCTGGACAGGCTACGGGGGGCAATCAGCCCCAGCATTTT
CDR3 protein: CASRPGQATGGNQPQHF

V gene: TRBV7-9
J gene: TRBJ2-5
clone size: few
D gene: -
CDR3 DNA: TGTGCCAGCAGCTTCATTACTAGCTTACAAGAGACCCAGTACTTC
CDR3 protein: CASSFITSLQETQYF

V gene: TRBV9
J gene: TRBJ2-7
clone size: many
D gene: -
CDR3 DNA: TGTGCCAGCAGCCGGGCGGGAGAGCAGTACTTC
CDR3 protein: CASSRAGEQYF

V gene: TRBV29-1
J gene: TRBJ2-3
clone size: few
D gene: TRBD2
CDR3 DNA: TGCAGCGTTGTTTTAGCGGGAGGGATAGGCACAGATACGCAGTATTTT
CDR3 protein: CSVVLAGGIGTDTQYF

V gene: TRBV9
J gene: TRBJ2-1
clone size: -
D gene: TRBD2
CDR3 DNA: TGTGCCAGCAGCGCCAGGACTAGCGGGTTAACCTACAATGAGCAGTTCTTC
CDR3 protein: CASSARTSGLTYNEQFF

V gene: TRBV5-6
J gene: TRBJ2-7
clone size: -
D gene: TRBD2
CDR3 DNA: TGTGCCAGCAGCTCCCCCGGGACTAGCGGGAGCCCTCACTCCTACGAGCAGTACTTC
CDR3 protein: CASSSPGTSGSPHSYEQYF

V gene: TRBV5-6
J gene: TRBJ2-7
clone size: -
D gene: -
CDR3 DNA: TGTGCCAGCAGCTTGGGGGAGACCCTCTACGAGCAGTACTTC
CDR3 protein: CASSLGETLYEQYF

V gene: TRBV11-2
J gene: TRBJ2-7
clone size: -
D gene: -
CDR3 DNA: TGTGCCAGCAGCACCGACACAAAGAACTACGAGCAGTACTTC
CDR3 protein: CASSTDTKNYEQYF

V gene: TRBV2
J gene: TRBJ2-7
clone size: -
D gene: -
CDR3 DNA: TGTGCCAGCAGGAAACAATTCCGGGACAAGCAGTACTTC
CDR3 protein: CASRKQFRDKQYF

V gene: TRBV9
J gene: TRBJ2-5
clone size: few
D gene: -
CDR3 DNA: TGTGCCAGCAGCGTAGGGTCTAGGGGGGCGGAGACCCAGTACTTC
CDR3 protein: CASSVGSRGAETQYF

V gene: TRBV7-6
J gene: TRBJ2-3
clone size: -
D gene: -
CDR3 DNA: TGTGCCAGCAGCTTATCACAGGGATCTCAGGCAGATACGCAGTATTTT
CDR3 protein: CASSLSQGSQADTQYF

V gene: TRBV9
J gene: TRBJ2-1
clone size: -
D gene: TRBD1
CDR3 DNA: TGTGCCAGCAGCGTCACGGGACAGGGGTTAGTGAACAATGAGCAGTTCTTC
CDR3 protein: CASSVTGQGLVNNEQFF

V gene: TRBV27
J gene: TRBJ2-4
clone size: -
D gene: TRBD1
CDR3 DNA: TGTGCCAGCTCCCAACGACAGGGGCGCGAGGCCCAGTACTTC
CDR3 protein: CASSQRQGREAQYF

V gene: TRBV20-1
J gene: TRBJ2-1
clone size: few
D gene: TRBD2
CDR3 DNA: TGCAGTGCTAGAGATTTAGCGGGAGGCGCAAATGAGCAGTTCTTC
CDR3 protein: CSARDLAGGANEQFF

V gene: TRBV3-1
J gene: TRBJ1-2
clone size: -
D gene: -
CDR3 DNA: TGTGCCAGCAGCCAAGGTACCCGGGGGTCAGACGGCTACACCTTC
CDR3 protein: CASSQGTRGSDGYTF

V gene: TRBV12-3/TRBV12-4
J gene: TRBJ2-4
clone size: once
D gene: -
CDR3 DNA: TGTGCCAGCAGTTTTTCCCCCAGCGCGCGCTCCTACAATGAGCAGTACTTC
CDR3 protein: CASSFSPSARSYNEQYF

V gene: TRBV6-5
J gene: TRBJ2-5
clone size: -
D gene: -
CDR3 DNA: TGTGCCAGCAGTTACTCGGGGCAGGGTGCGGAGACCCAGTACTTC
CDR3 protein: CASSYSGQGAETQYF

V gene: TRBV29-1
J gene: TRBJ2-1
clone size: few
D gene: TRBD1
CDR3 DNA: TGCAGCGTCCGGGACAGGGCTTACAATGAGCAGTTCTTC
CDR3 protein: CSVRDRAYNEQFF

V gene: TRBV4-2
J gene: TRBJ2-3
clone size: -
D gene: -
CDR3 DNA: TGTGCCAGCAGCCGTTATTATCACACAGATACGCAGTATTTT
CDR3 protein: CASSRYYHTDTQYF

V gene: TRBV6-5
J gene: TRBJ2-1
clone size: -
D gene: -
CDR3 DNA: TGTGCCAGCACCAAAACCGGGAACCACGGGGATGAGCAGTTCTTC
CDR3 protein: CASTKTGNHGDEQFF

V gene: TRBV2
J gene: TRBJ2-7
clone size: few
D gene: TRBD1
CDR3 DNA: TGTGCCAGCGGAGACGGGACAGCTAACTCCTACGAGCAGTACTTC
CDR3 protein: CASGDGTANSYEQYF

V gene: TRBV11-2
J gene: TRBJ2-7
clone size: -
D gene: TRBD2
CDR3 DNA: TGTGCCAGCAGCTTAGCGGTCCTAGCGGGAGTGGGCGAGCAGTACTTC
CDR3 protein: CASSLAVLAGVGEQYF

V gene: TRBV25-1
J gene: TRBJ2-6
clone size: -
D gene: TRBD1
CDR3 DNA: TGTGCCAGCAGTCCACAGGGGGTAGGGGCCAACGTCCTGACTTTC
CDR3 protein: CASSPQGVGANVLTF

V gene: TRBV4-1
J gene: TRBJ1-4
clone size: -
D gene: TRBD1
CDR3 DNA: TGCGCCAGCAGCCCCCGGGACAGATCACATTCTAATGAAAAACTGTTTTTT
CDR3 protein: CASSPRDRSHSNEKLFF

V gene: TRBV20-1
J gene: TRBJ2-7
clone size: -
D gene: -
CDR3 DNA: TGCAGTGCTAGAGAAATCAGGAGGATACCCATCACCAACTACGAGCAGTACTTC
CDR3 protein: CSAREIRRIPITNYEQYF

V gene: TRBV10-3
J gene: TRBJ2-1
clone size: -
D gene: TRBD2
CDR3 DNA: TGTGCCATCAGTGAGACTAGCGGACAAGTCGATGAGCAGTTCTTC
CDR3 protein: CAISETSGQVDEQFF

V gene: TRBV11-3
J gene: TRBJ2-7
clone size: -
D gene: -
CDR3 DNA: TGTGCCAGCAGCTTAGAAGAGAGCTCCTACGAGCAGTACTTC
CDR3 protein: CASSLEESSYEQYF

V gene: TRBV7-8
J gene: TRBJ2-7
clone size: few
D gene: TRBD2
CDR3 DNA: TGTGCCAGCAGCTTAGGGACTAGCGGGAGAGGGAATGAGCAGTACTTC
CDR3 protein: CASSLGTSGRGNEQYF

V gene: TRBV5-1
J gene: TRBJ1-2
clone size: -
D gene: TRBD1
CDR3 DNA: TGCGCCAGCAGGTCACAGGGGGGAAACTATGGCTACACCTTC
CDR3 protein: CASRSQGGNYGYTF

V gene: TRBV12-3/TRBV12-4
J gene: TRBJ2-3
clone size: -
D gene: -
CDR3 DNA: TGTGCCAGCGGTCCGGGAAGCACAGATACGCAGTATTTT
CDR3 protein: CASGPGSTDTQYF

V gene: TRBV4-1
J gene: TRBJ2-1
clone size: -
D gene: TRBD2
CDR3 DNA: TGCGCCAGCAGCCCAAGGGGTGGCGGGAGGACCTACAATGAGCAGTTCTTC
CDR3 protein: CASSPRGGGRTYNEQFF

V gene: TRBV7-2
J gene: TRBJ2-7
clone size: -
D gene: TRBD1
CDR3 DNA: TGTGCCAACAGCTTAGTCATTAGGGGACAGGTCTTTTATTACGAGCAGTACTTC
CDR3 protein: CANSLVIRGQVFYYEQYF

V gene: TRBV20-1
J gene: TRBJ1-1
clone size: -
D gene: -
CDR3 DNA: TGCAGTGCTAGAGCAGGGCAGGGTGGCACTGAAGCTTTCTTT
CDR3 protein: CSARAGQGGTEAFF

V gene: TRBV25-1
J gene: TRBJ2-7
clone size: -
D gene: -
CDR3 DNA: TGTGCCAGCAGTGGGGGTTCCTACGAGCAGAACTTC
CDR3 protein: CASSGGSYEQNF

V gene: TRBV12-3/TRBV12-4
J gene: TRBJ2-3
clone size: -
D gene: -
CDR3 DNA: TGTGCCAGCAGTCTATATCAGGACGATACGCAGTATTTT
CDR3 protein: CASSLYQDDTQYF

V gene: TRBV12-3/TRBV12-4
J gene: TRBJ1-1
clone size: -
D gene: -
CDR3 DNA: TGTGCCAGCAGTCTAGGACAACAGGTGATTTGGGGGACTGAAGCTTTCTTT
CDR3 protein: CASSLGQQVIWGTEAFF

V gene: TRBV6-6
J gene: TRBJ2-3
clone size: -
D gene: -
CDR3 DNA: TGTGCCAGCAGTAAACCAAGTATCACAGATACGCAGTATTTT
CDR3 protein: CASSKPSITDTQYF